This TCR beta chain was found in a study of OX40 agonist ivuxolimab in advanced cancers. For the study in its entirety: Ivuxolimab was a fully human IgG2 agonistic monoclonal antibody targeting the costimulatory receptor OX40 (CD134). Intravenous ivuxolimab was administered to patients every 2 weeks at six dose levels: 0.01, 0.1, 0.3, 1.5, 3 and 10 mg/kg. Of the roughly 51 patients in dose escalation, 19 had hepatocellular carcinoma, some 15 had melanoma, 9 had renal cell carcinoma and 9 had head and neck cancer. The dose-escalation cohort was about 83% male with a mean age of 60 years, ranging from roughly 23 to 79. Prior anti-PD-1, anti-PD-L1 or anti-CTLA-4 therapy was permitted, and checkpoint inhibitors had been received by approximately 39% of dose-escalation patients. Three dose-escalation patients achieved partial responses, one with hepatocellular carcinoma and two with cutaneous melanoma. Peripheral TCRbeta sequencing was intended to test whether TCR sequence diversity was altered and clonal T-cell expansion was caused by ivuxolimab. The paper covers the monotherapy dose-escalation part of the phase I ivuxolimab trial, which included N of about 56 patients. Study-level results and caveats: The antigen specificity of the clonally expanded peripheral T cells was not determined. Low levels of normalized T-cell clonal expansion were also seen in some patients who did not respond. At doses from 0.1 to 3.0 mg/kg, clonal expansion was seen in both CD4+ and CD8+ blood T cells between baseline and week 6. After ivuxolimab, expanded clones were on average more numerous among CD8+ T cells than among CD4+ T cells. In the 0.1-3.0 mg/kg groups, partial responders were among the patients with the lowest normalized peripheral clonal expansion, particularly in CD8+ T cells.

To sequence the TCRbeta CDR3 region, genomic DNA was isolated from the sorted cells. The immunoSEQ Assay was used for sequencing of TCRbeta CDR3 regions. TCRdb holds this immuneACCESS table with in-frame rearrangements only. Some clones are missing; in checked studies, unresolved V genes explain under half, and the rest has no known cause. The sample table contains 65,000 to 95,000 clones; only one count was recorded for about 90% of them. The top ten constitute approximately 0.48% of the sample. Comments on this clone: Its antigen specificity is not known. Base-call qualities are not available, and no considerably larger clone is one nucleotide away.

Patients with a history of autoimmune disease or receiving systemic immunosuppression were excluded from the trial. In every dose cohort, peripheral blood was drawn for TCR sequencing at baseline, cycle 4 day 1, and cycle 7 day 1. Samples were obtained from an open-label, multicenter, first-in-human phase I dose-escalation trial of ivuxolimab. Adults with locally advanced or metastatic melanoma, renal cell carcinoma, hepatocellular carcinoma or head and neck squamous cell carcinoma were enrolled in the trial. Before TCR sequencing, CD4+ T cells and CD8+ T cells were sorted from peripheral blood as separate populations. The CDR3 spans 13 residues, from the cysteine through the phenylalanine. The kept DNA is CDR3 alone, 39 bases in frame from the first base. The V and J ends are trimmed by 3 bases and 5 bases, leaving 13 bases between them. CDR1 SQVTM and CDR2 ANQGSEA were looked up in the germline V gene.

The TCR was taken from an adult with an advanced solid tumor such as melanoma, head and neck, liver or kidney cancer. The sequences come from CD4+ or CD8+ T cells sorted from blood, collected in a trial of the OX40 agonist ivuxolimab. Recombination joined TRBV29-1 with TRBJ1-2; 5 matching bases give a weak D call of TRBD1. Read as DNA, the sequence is TGCAGCGTTGACTCGCAGGGCATATATGGCTACACCTTC. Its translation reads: CSVDSQGIYGYTF.